This T cell receptor beta chain was sequenced during a study of spatial heterogeneity in lung cancer. Broader study findings: Mutation counts in tumors were tracked by counts of expanded intratumoral alpha and beta TCRs.

Time point indicated: sample taken at primary tumor resection. The donor population consisted of approximately 68 patients with untreated, early-stage non-small cell lung cancer. Sequencing covered unsorted whole RNA taken from tumor, nontumor lung or frozen PBMC. TCRdb used MiXCR to reprocess the 5' RACE reads, holding one entry per CDR3 protein. Among 6,000 to 8,000 distinct CDR3 sequences listed, 6.5% to 7.5% were seen once. Trimming took off 5 bases at V and 4 bases at J, with 19 bases between the two ends. This CDR3 has 16 residues. The germline CDR1 and CDR2 sequences are SGHAT and FQNNGV. The sample holds many counts of this clonotype. Its antigen is currently unknown.

The specimen was lung tumor tissue, collected at surgery. The clonotype originates from a female donor with early-stage non-small cell lung cancer. The chain couples TRBV11-2 to TRBJ2-3; TRBD2 is a possible D gene (6 bases). CDR3 nucleotide sequence: TGTGCCAGCAGCCTAAGGGAGGCCGGCCTCCCAGATACGCAGTATTTT. Protein sequence: CASSLREAGLPDTQYF.